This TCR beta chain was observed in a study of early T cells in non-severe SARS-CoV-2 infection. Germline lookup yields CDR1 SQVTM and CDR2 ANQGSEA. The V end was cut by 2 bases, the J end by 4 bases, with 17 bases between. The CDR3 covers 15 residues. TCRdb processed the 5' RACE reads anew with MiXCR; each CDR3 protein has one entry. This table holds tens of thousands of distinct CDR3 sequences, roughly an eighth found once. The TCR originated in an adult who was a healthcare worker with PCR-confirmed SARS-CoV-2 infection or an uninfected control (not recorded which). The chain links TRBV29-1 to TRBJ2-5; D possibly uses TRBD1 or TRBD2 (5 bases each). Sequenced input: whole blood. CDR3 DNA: TGCAGCGTTGAAAGGGGAACGATTGGGGGAGAGACCCAGTACTTC. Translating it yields CSVERGTIGGETQYF.